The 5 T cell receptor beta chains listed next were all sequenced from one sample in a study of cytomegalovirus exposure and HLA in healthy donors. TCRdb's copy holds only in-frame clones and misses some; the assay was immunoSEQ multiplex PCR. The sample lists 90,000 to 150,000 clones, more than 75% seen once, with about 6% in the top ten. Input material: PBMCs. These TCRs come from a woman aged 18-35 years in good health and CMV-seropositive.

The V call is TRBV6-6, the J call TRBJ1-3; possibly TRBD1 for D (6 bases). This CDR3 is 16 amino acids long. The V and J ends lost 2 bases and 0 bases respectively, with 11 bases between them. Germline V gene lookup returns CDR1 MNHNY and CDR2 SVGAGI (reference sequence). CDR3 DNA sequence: TGTGCCAGCAGTTACCGTGGGGGCCACTCTGGAAACACCATATATTTT. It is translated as CASSYRGGHSGNTIYF.

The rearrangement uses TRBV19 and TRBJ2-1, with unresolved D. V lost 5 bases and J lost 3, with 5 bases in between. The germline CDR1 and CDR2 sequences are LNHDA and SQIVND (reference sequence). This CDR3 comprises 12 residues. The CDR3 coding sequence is TGTGCCAGTAGTCCTTACTACAATGAGCAGTTCTTC. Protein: CASSPYYNEQFF.

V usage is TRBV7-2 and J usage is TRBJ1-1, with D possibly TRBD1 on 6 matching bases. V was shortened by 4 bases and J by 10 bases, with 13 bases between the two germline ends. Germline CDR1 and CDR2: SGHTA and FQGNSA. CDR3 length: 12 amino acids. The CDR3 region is CASSSPRGVAFF. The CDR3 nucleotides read TGTGCCAGCAGCTCCCCCAGGGGTGTAGCTTTCTTT.

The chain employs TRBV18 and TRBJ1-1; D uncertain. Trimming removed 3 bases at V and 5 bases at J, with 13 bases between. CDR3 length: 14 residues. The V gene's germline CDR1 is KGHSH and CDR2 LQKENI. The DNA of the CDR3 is TGTGCCAGCTCACCCGACGTCAGCAGGACTGAAGCTTTCTTT. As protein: CASSPDVSRTEAFF.

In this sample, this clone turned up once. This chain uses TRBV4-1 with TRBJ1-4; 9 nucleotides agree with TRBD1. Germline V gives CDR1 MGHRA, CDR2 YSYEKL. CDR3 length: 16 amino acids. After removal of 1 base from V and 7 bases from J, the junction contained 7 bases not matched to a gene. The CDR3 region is CASSQGHRGPVEKLFF. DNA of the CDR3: TGCGCCAGCAGCCAAGGTCACAGGGGGCCGGTTGAAAAACTGTTTTTT.